Listed here are 29 T cell receptor beta chains from one sample, sequenced in a study of blood T cell repertoires in COVID-19. Clones were sequenced by immunoSEQ multiplex PCR, and TCRdb holds only the in-frame ones, with some missing. The table has under 200,000 clones, approximately 84% seen once. Source material: PBMCs or T cells enriched from blood (not recorded which). The source of these receptors is a woman aged 40 to 55 with acute COVID-19.

J is TRBJ2-5 and V is TRBV13; 9 bases match TRBD2. Germline CDR1 PRHDT, CDR2 FYEKMQ (reference sequence). V lost 0 bases, J lost 3 bases, and 5 bases stayed unmatched. The CDR3 runs to 16 residues. The CDR3 nucleotides read TGTGCCAGCAGCTTAGGGGGACTAGCAAGGGAAGAGACCCAGTACTTC. As protein: CASSLGGLAREETQYF.

V usage is TRBV27 and J usage is TRBJ1-5; D is uncertain. V was cut by 0 bases and J by 6 bases, with 12 bases left in between. Germline CDR1 is MNHEY and CDR2 is SMNVEV (reference sequence). The CDR3 runs 15 residues. CDR3: CASSLSLGSSQPQHF. CDR3 nucleotide sequence: TGTGCCAGCAGTTTATCGCTCGGGTCCAGTCAGCCCCAGCATTTT.

The chain has TRBV5-1 and TRBJ2-2; D perhaps matches TRBD1 (6 bases). From germline, CDR1 is SGHRS and CDR2 YFSETQ. This CDR3 is built from 15 residues. Trimming stripped 7 bases from V and 5 bases from J, with 18 bases between. This CDR3 reads CASGLSGQGTGELFF. The CDR3 DNA is TGCGCCAGCGGTCTCTCTGGCCAGGGGACCGGGGAGCTGTTTTTT.

The chain uses TRBV5-4 and TRBJ1-1, with TRBD1 matching over 10 bases. CDR1 SGHNT and CDR2 YYREEE come from the germline V gene (reference sequence). This CDR3 contains 17 residues. The V gene end was trimmed by 4 bases and the J gene end by 4 bases; junction bases not matched to a gene: 13. CDR3 protein: CASSPPPGQGRGTEAFF. In DNA, the CDR3 is TGTGCCAGCAGCCCACCCCCGGGACAGGGGCGGGGCACTGAAGCTTTCTTT. The full variable domain, rest sourced from reference TRBV5-4 and TRBJ1-1, is ETGVTQSPTHLIKTRGQQVTLRCSSQSGHNTVSWYQQALGQGPQFIFQYYREEENGRGNFPPRFSGLQFPNYSSELNVNALELDDSALYLCASSPPPGQGRGTEAFFGQGTRLTVV.

The chain is built from TRBV19 and TRBJ2-2, with TRBD1 matching 10 bases. There are 14 residues in the CDR3. Germline V gene lookup returns CDR1 LNHDA and CDR2 SQIVND (reference sequence). The trim removed 8 bases at V and 10 bases at J, leaving 10 bases unmatched. Written as DNA, the CDR3 is TGTGCCAGTTCGAGAAGACAGGGGGCCGCGGAGCTGTTTTTT. Its protein is CASSRRQGAAELFF.

A single count supports this clone. The CDR3, as DNA: TGTGCCAGCAGTAAGACAGGCCTACCAGCTTTCTTT. Translated: CASSKTGLPAFF. The chain combines TRBV6-5 with TRBJ1-1; a possible D gene is TRBD1 (6 bases). The germline gives CDR1 MNHEY, CDR2 SVGAGI. Trimming removed 5 bases from V and 10 bases from J, with 14 bases in between. The CDR3 length is 12 residues.

The V call is TRBV18, the J call TRBJ1-1, with 7 positions matching TRBD1. The CDR3 runs 12 residues. Germline lookup yields CDR1 KGHSH and CDR2 LQKENI. V was clipped by 3 bases and J by 10 bases; unmatched bases: 5. The CDR3 nucleotides are TGTGCCAGCTCACCGCAGGGGGATGCAGCTTTCTTT. This sequence encodes CASSPQGDAAFF.

This clone showed up just a few times. This rearrangement joins TRBV28 to TRBJ1-5; 9 nucleotides line up with TRBD1. CDR3 length: 13 amino acids. Trimming at V came to 6 bases and at J to 7 bases, leaving 4 bases not matched to a gene. The germline gives CDR1 MDHEN, CDR2 SYDVKM. The CDR3 here is CASSGTGSQPQHF. Here the CDR3 DNA reads TGTGCCAGCAGCGGGACAGGGAGCCAGCCCCAGCATTTT.

The V gene is TRBV9, the J gene TRBJ1-4, with TRBD1 identical over 8 bases. Per the germline V gene, CDR1 is SGDLS and CDR2 is YYNGEE. Germline trimming cut 0 bases from V and 4 bases from J; bases unmatched to any gene: 8. The CDR3 length is 17 residues. CDR3 loop: CASSVGSGGRDNEKLFF. The CDR3 DNA follows: TGTGCCAGCAGCGTAGGGTCAGGGGGCAGGGATAATGAAAAACTGTTTTTT.

The chain has TRBV3-1 (or the pseudogene TRBV3-2) and TRBJ2-3; 8 bases line up with TRBD1. The CDR3 is 16 amino acids. Germline CDR1 and CDR2: LGHDT and YNNKEL (reference sequence). J gave up 6 bases and V 0 bases, and 8 bases lay outside the gene matches. Here the CDR3 reads CASSQEATGGFDTQYF. CDR3 coding DNA: TGTGCCAGCAGCCAAGAGGCAACAGGGGGATTCGATACGCAGTATTTT.

The chain combines TRBV6-5 with TRBJ2-6; 8 bases fit TRBD1. The CDR3 is 15 amino acids. The germline V gene encodes CDR1 MNHEY and CDR2 SVGAGI. V lost 5 bases to trimming and J lost 6 bases; unmatched junction nucleotides: 6. CDR3: CASSRFRGQANVLTF. The DNA for the CDR3 is TGTGCCAGCAGTCGGTTCAGGGGGCAGGCCAACGTCCTGACTTTC.

The gene calls are TRBV30 and TRBJ2-7, with 9 nucleotides matching TRBD2. The CDR3 has 12 amino acids. Germline-derived CDR1 and CDR2 are GTSNPN and SVGIG (reference sequence). Trimming removed 8 bases from V and 4 bases from J; junction bases left unmatched: 6. The CDR3 reads CARRLADYEQYV. The CDR3 coding sequence is TGTGCCAGAAGACTAGCGGATTACGAGCAGTACGTC.

The rearrangement joins TRBV6-5 to TRBJ2-5; 8 bases line up with TRBD1. CDR3 length: 14 amino acids. The germline CDR1 and CDR2 sequences are MNHEY and SVGAGI. V shed 7 bases, J shed 5 bases, and the junction held 9 bases outside the gene matches. For the CDR3, the DNA is TGTGCCAGCAATCCCCCAGGGGGCGGGGAGACCCAGTACTTC. Translating it yields CASNPPGGGETQYF.

This clone showed up many times. The CDR3 is CASKETSGLPYEQYF. DNA of the CDR3: TGTGCCAGCAAAGAGACTAGCGGTCTTCCCTACGAGCAGTACTTC. The V and J genes are TRBV2 and TRBJ2-7; 9 nucleotides line up with TRBD2. J lost 2 bases, V lost 7 bases, and 9 bases had no gene match. The CDR3 has 15 residues. Germline CDR1 reads SNHLY; CDR2 reads FYNNEI.

The V call is TRBV4-1, the J call TRBJ2-2; 9 bases map to TRBD2. This CDR3 region has 15 residues. Germline values: CDR1 MGHRA, CDR2 YSYEKL. J lost 5 bases, V lost 1 base, and 2 bases had no gene match. The chain's CDR3 is CASSQGAGGTGELFF. CDR3 in DNA: TGCGCCAGCAGCCAAGGGGCGGGAGGGACCGGGGAGCTGTTTTTT.

The gene calls are TRBV7-9 and TRBJ2-5; D is uncertain. CDR3 length equals 14 residues. The germline V gene encodes CDR1 SEHNR and CDR2 FQNEAQ (reference sequence). V was pared by 1 base and J by 3 bases, with 9 bases between. DNA for the CDR3: TGTGCCAGCAGCTTAGGTCGAGCCAAAGAGACCCAGTACTTC. Translating it yields CASSLGRAKETQYF.

The chain links TRBV18 to TRBJ1-2; D possibly corresponds to TRBD1 (5 bases). This CDR3 has 14 amino acids. Between the trimmed V and J ends, which lost 1 base and 4 bases, there was a span of 10 bases. Per the germline V gene, CDR1 is KGHSH and CDR2 is LQKENI. CDR3: CASSPQTVIYGYTF. CDR3 DNA: TGTGCCAGCTCACCACAGACAGTTATCTATGGCTACACCTTC.

The chain couples TRBV19 to TRBJ2-2; 9 nucleotides match TRBD2. Germline V gives CDR1 LNHDA, CDR2 SQIVND (reference sequence). The ends lost 5 bases at V and 7 bases at J; junction bases unmatched: 8. This CDR3 comprises 15 residues. DNA for the CDR3: TGTGCCAGTAGTGGGATAGCGGGAGTTTACGGGGAGCTGTTTTTT. This gives the protein CASSGIAGVYGELFF.

The chain is built from TRBV5-1 and TRBJ2-5; 7 bases are shared with TRBD1. Losses at the gene ends were 1 base for V and 1 base for J; bases not matched to a gene: 10. Germline-derived CDR1 and CDR2 are SGHRS and YFSETQ. CDR3 length equals 17 residues. This CDR3 is CASSLTITRTGQETQYF. The CDR3 region has the DNA TGCGCCAGCAGCTTGACTATTACACGGACAGGCCAAGAGACCCAGTACTTC.

This chain links TRBV11-3 with TRBJ2-3, with D possibly TRBD2 on 6 matching bases. Germline CDR1 reads SGHNT; CDR2 reads YENEEA. V lost 5 bases and J 6 bases, leaving 12 bases between the germline ends. The CDR3 runs 13 residues. The CDR3 sequence: CASSQGRPDTQYF. Here the CDR3 DNA reads TGTGCCAGCAGCCAAGGGAGGCCGGATACGCAGTATTTT. The full variable domain, with the rest looked up from reference TRBV11-3 and TRBJ2-3, is EAGVVQSPRYKIIEKKQPVAFWCNPISGHNTLYWYLQNLGQGPELLIRYENEEAVDDSQLPKDRFSAERLKGVDSTLKIQPAELGDSAVYLCASSQGRPDTQYFGPGTRLTVL.

Points on this clone: One end of the junction varies from germline; a read error may be responsible. This chain links TRBV24-1 with TRBJ2-3; D is undetermined. Germline V lookup: CDR1 KGHDR, CDR2 SFDVKD. The CDR3 sequence is 13 residues long. CDR3 bases: TGTGCCACCGGTGAGACTAGCACAGATACGCAGTATTTT. This gives the protein CATGETSTDTQYF.

This clone was counted once. This chain uses TRBV5-1 with TRBJ1-1; D is perhaps TRBD1 (5 bases). The CDR3 is 15 residues long. Trimming cost V 1 base and J 8 bases, with 18 bases left between them. Germline CDR1 SGHRS, CDR2 YFSETQ. The CDR3 here is CASSLIRGSREEAFF. CDR3 coding DNA: TGCGCCAGCAGCTTGATTCGGGGGTCCCGAGAAGAAGCTTTCTTT.

A few counts support this clone. The CDR3 region has the DNA TGTGCCAGCAGTGATAGCGGGAGGGCACCCAATGAGCAGTTCTTC. Its translation: CASSDSGRAPNEQFF. The V call is TRBV25-1, the J call TRBJ2-1; 11 positions match TRBD2. Germline V gene sequence: CDR1 MGHDK, CDR2 SYGVNS. The CDR3 is 15 amino acids. Trimming took 3 bases from V and 6 from J; bases not matched to a gene: 4.

The table lists this clone with a count of one. This chain uses TRBV5-4 with TRBJ2-3; 11 bases agree with TRBD2. V lost 2 bases, J lost 3 bases, and 2 bases stayed unmatched. Germline V lookup: CDR1 SGHNT, CDR2 YYREEE (reference sequence). The CDR3 totals 15 residues. The CDR3 DNA is TGTGCCAGCAGCTTCCTAGCGGGAGGAACAGATACGCAGTATTTT. Amino acids: CASSFLAGGTDTQYF.

V is TRBV7-8 and J is TRBJ2-7, with TRBD2 matching 10 bases. The ends lost 5 bases at V and 0 bases at J; junction bases unmatched: 4. CDR1 SGHVS and CDR2 FQNEAQ come from the germline V gene. The CDR3 contains 15 residues. This chain's CDR3 is CASSEGLAISYEQYF. The CDR3 DNA reads TGTGCCAGCAGCGAGGGACTAGCGATCTCCTACGAGCAGTACTTC.

This chain uses TRBV5-5 with TRBJ1-1, with D possibly being TRBD1 (6 bases). Trimming removed 4 bases from V and 0 bases from J, with 10 bases in between. Germline V gives CDR1 SGHKS, CDR2 YYEKEE (reference sequence). This CDR3 region has 14 residues. CDR3 bases: TGTGCCAGCAGCCGACAGGTTTTGAACACTGAAGCTTTCTTT. It is translated as CASSRQVLNTEAFF.

V usage is TRBV7-9 and J usage is TRBJ2-7, with 7 bases lining up with TRBD2. Germline assignment: CDR1 SEHNR and CDR2 FQNEAQ (reference sequence). The CDR3 covers 15 residues. V lost 7 bases, J lost 2 bases, and 11 bases stayed unmatched. DNA of the CDR3: TGTGCCAGCATCCATCGGGGGAGGGCCCCCTACGAGCAGTACTTC. It is translated as CASIHRGRAPYEQYF. Supplemented by reference TRBV7-9 and TRBJ2-7, the full variable domain reads DTGVSQNPRHKITKRGQNVTFRCDPISEHNRLYWYRQTLGQGPEFLTYFQNEAQLEKSRLLSDRFSAERPKGSFSTLEIQRTEQGDSAMYLCASIHRGRAPYEQYFGPGTRLTVT.

The chain joins TRBV5-6 to TRBJ2-4; D gene ambiguous. In germline, CDR1 is SGHDT, CDR2 YYEEEE. The CDR3 is made up of 14 amino acids. The ends were cut back, 2 bases at V and 0 bases at J, with 6 bases in the middle. The DNA for the CDR3 is TGTGCCAGCAGCTTAGCTATAGCCAAAAACATTCAGTACTTC. As protein: CASSLAIAKNIQYF.

This chain connects TRBV9 to TRBJ1-1; D gene uncertain. This CDR3 is built from 9 residues. Between the trimmed V and J ends, which lost 1 base and 13 bases, there was a span of 5 bases. Germline V gene sequence: CDR1 SGDLS, CDR2 YYNGEE. The CDR3 nucleotides are TGTGCCAGCAGCGTAACTATTTTCTTT. This gives the protein CASSVTIFF. The full variable domain, completed using reference TRBV9 and TRBJ1-1, is DSGVTQTPKHLITATGQRVTLRCSPRSGDLSVYWYQQSLDQGLQFLIQYYNGEERAKGNILERFSAQQFPDLHSELNLSSLELGDSALYFCASSVTIFFGQGTRLTVV.